The 3 T cell receptor beta chains given below trace back to one sample, sequenced in a study of regulatory T cells in long-lasting Graves disease. The authors built TCR beta libraries using iRepertoire HTBI primers and Arm-PCR of CDR3 regions. One entry per CDR3 protein results from TCRdb running MiXCR on the multiplex PCR reads. The sample consists of 400,000 to 500,000 distinct CDR3 sequences, 14% of them appearing once. Described time point: newly diagnosed GD, antithyroid drugs for less than 3 months. PBMC RNA served as the TCR library source. These records were also assigned to another study, of T cells in Graves' hyperthyroidism and ophthalmopathy.

The input for sequencing was peripheral blood mononuclear cells (PBMCs), taken at new diagnosis, from a patient treated with antithyroid drugs. Source of these receptors: a woman aged 50 to 60 with Graves disease.

CDR3 sequence: CASSIAGTGGGEQYF. The CDR3 DNA reads as TGTGCCAGCAGTATCGCCGGGACAGGGGGCGGAGAGCAGTACTTC. The gene calls are TRBV12-3 or TRBV12-4 and TRBJ2-7; 12 bases are a match to TRBD1. J gave up 7 bases and V 5 bases, and 9 bases lay outside the gene matches. There are 15 residues in the CDR3.

As for this clonotype: A read error may explain this, as a much larger clone is one base away. The V gene is TRBV24-1, the J gene TRBJ2-3; no clear D gene. The end of the DNA aligns better with TRBJ2-7, so the J call may be wrong. The germline V gene has CDR1 KGHDR and CDR2 SFDVKD. The CDR3 loop spans 12 amino acids. The CDR3 DNA is TGTGCCACCAGTGATTTTTGGAATGAGCAGTACTTC. Translated: CATSDFWNEQYF.

This chain links TRBV6-1 with TRBJ2-1, with 12 bases identical to TRBD2. The CDR3 is made up of 15 amino acids. V was clipped by 5 bases and J by 10 bases; unmatched bases: 9. Germline V gene sequence: CDR1 MNHNS, CDR2 SASEGT. The CDR3 sequence: CASSRLAGEGKEQFF. CDR3 bases: TGTGCCAGCAGTCGACTAGCGGGAGAGGGGAAGGAGCAGTTCTTC.